Listed below are T cell receptor beta chains from one sample, sequenced in a study of CD8 T cells in ankylosing spondylitis. Using its own MiXCR run on the 5' RACE reads, TCRdb lists one record per CDR3 protein. The repertoire holds over 600,000 distinct CDR3 sequences, with 15% to 20% as singletons. What was sequenced was blood, either unsorted or a sorted T cell fraction (not recorded which). The receptor source for this set is a male donor with ankylosing spondylitis. Each CDR3 is given with its conserved first and last residue. The D gene is left open where the match is weak. Clone sizes are given selectively: once, few, many, or a class where the clone is expanded.

CDR3 protein	CDR3 DNA	clone size	CDR3 length	V gene	J gene	D gene
CSVEDWTSGENGSNEQFF	TGCAGCGTTGAAGATTGGACTAGCGGGGAGAACGGTAGCAATGAGCAGTTCTTC	.	18	TRBV29-1	TRBJ2-1	TRBD2
CASSWRQGGPDTQYF	TGTGCCAGCAGTTGGAGACAGGGCGGCCCAGATACGCAGTATTTT	few	15	TRBV27	TRBJ2-3	TRBD1
CASSLIGDYGYTF	TGCGCCAGCAGCTTGATTGGTGATTATGGCTACACCTTC	many	13	TRBV5-1	TRBJ1-2	.
CASRETGYGTDTQYF	TGTGCCAGCAGAGAGACAGGGTATGGCACAGATACGCAGTATTTT	many	15	TRBV12-3/TRBV12-4	TRBJ2-3	TRBD1
CASLSPSSGNTGELFF	TGTGCCAGCCTTTCACCTAGCAGCGGAAACACCGGGGAGCTGTTTTTT	few	16	TRBV28	TRBJ2-2	.
CASSQALSGGPTNYGYTF	TGTGCCAGCAGCCAAGCTCTCTCAGGGGGACCTACTAACTATGGCTACACCTTC	few	18	TRBV3-1	TRBJ1-2	TRBD1
CSALDRQGGEKLFF	TGCAGTGCTCTCGATCGTCAGGGTGGAGAAAAACTGTTTTTT	.	14	TRBV20-1	TRBJ1-4	.
CASSLLPGLAGRFTDTQYF	TGTGCCAGCAGTTTACTACCGGGACTAGCGGGAAGATTCACAGATACGCAGTATTTT	few	19	TRBV27	TRBJ2-3	TRBD2
CASSPVRSTGELFF	TGTGCCAGCTCACCAGTCCGGAGCACCGGGGAGCTGTTTTTT	few	14	TRBV18	TRBJ2-2	.
CASSLAKYNEQFF	TGTGCCAGCAGTCTGGCTAAGTACAATGAGCAGTTCTTC	.	13	TRBV6-1	TRBJ2-1	.
CASSQVGLLTPHEQFF	TGCGCCAGCAGCCAAGTTGGACTATTGACACCACATGAGCAGTTCTTC	.	16	TRBV4-1	TRBJ2-1	.
CASSEGGLWVGELFF	TGTGCCAGCAGCGAGGGAGGGCTGTGGGTCGGGGAGCTGTTTTTT	.	15	TRBV7-6	TRBJ2-2	TRBD2
CATSDRRENEQYF	TGTGCCACCAGTGACCGCAGGGAGAACGAGCAGTACTTC	few	13	TRBV24-1	TRBJ2-7	.
CAISGDSSYEQYF	TGTGCCATCAGTGGGGACAGCTCCTACGAGCAGTACTTC	.	13	TRBV10-3	TRBJ2-7	TRBD1
CASSPSQNGYTF	TGTGCCAGCTCACCCTCCCAAAATGGCTACACCTTC	.	12	TRBV18	TRBJ1-2	.
CASSLAGRAYEQYF	TGTGCCAGCAGTCTAGCGGGTAGAGCCTACGAGCAGTACTTC	.	14	TRBV12-3/TRBV12-4	TRBJ2-7	TRBD2
CATRPEGLRNTEAFF	TGTGCCACGCGGCCGGAGGGCCTTCGGAACACTGAAGCTTTCTTT	.	15	TRBV19	TRBJ1-1	.
CASSPGLASAEQYF	TGTGCCAGCAGTCCAGGACTAGCTAGTGCGGAGCAGTACTTC	.	14	TRBV12-3/TRBV12-4	TRBJ2-7	TRBD2
CASSPGTFTDTQYF	TGTGCCAGCAGTCCAGGGACTTTCACAGATACGCAGTATTTT	many	14	TRBV12-3/TRBV12-4	TRBJ2-3	.
CASGPQGAVEQYF	TGTGCTAGTGGTCCCCAGGGGGCCGTCGAGCAGTACTTC	.	13	TRBV12-5	TRBJ2-7	TRBD1
CSAPEPGGYEKLFF	TGCAGTGCTCCCGAGCCAGGGGGATATGAAAAACTGTTTTTT	.	14	TRBV20-1	TRBJ1-4	TRBD1
CASSSQRGAKNNEQFF	TGTGCCAGCAGCTCGCAGCGGGGGGCTAAGAACAATGAGCAGTTCTTC	.	16	TRBV7-9	TRBJ2-1	TRBD2
CASSLGQTFEAFF	TGTGCCAGCAGCTTAGGTCAGACGTTCGAAGCTTTCTTT	few	13	TRBV7-2	TRBJ1-1	.
CASSRDGPSYNSPLHF	TGTGCCAGCAGCCGCGACGGCCCCTCCTATAATTCACCCCTCCACTTT	few	16	TRBV6-1	TRBJ1-6	.
CASSGQGVDEQYF	TGTGCCAGCTCAGGACAGGGGGTTGACGAGCAGTACTTC	.	13	TRBV18	TRBJ2-7	TRBD1
CASSPVLPGQEGLAGEDTQYF	TGTGCCAGCAGCCCCGTTCTCCCGGGACAGGAAGGACTAGCGGGAGAAGATACGCAGTATTTT	.	21	TRBV5-6	TRBJ2-3	TRBD2
CSASVSNTEAFF	TGCAGTGCTAGTGTCAGTAACACTGAAGCTTTCTTT	few	12	TRBV20-1	TRBJ1-1	.
CASSLTASGSGNTIYF	TGTGCCAGCAGTTTAACGGCATCGGGCTCTGGAAACACCATATATTTT	few	16	TRBV12-3/TRBV12-4	TRBJ1-3	.
CASSPNADRGHSTDTQYF	TGTGCCAGCTCACCGAACGCCGACAGGGGCCACAGCACAGATACGCAGTATTTT	.	18	TRBV18	TRBJ2-3	TRBD1
CASSASPRWSSGANVLTF	TGTGCCAGCAGCGCCTCTCCTCGCTGGTCATCTGGGGCCAACGTCCTGACTTTC	.	18	TRBV9	TRBJ2-6	.
CSARDLNTGLAETQYF	TGCAGTGCTAGAGACTTGAACACCGGACTAGCCGAGACCCAGTACTTC	.	16	TRBV20-1	TRBJ2-5	TRBD2
CASSPITGAWDEQYF	TGTGCCAGCAGCCCGATTACAGGGGCCTGGGACGAGCAGTACTTC	few	15	TRBV11-2	TRBJ2-7	TRBD1
CASSLVAPNEQFF	TGTGCCAGCAGTTTAGTGGCGCCGAATGAGCAGTTCTTC	few	13	TRBV28	TRBJ2-1	.
CASSESDRVNYGYTF	TGTGCCAGCAGCGAGTCGGACAGGGTTAACTATGGCTACACCTTC	.	15	TRBV7-9	TRBJ1-2	TRBD1
CASSGQGEFSPLHF	TGTGCCAGCAGCGGACAGGGGGAATTCTCACCCCTCCACTTT	few	14	TRBV6-2/TRBV6-3	TRBJ1-6	TRBD1
CASSRRVVSQETQYF	TGTGCCAGCAGCCGCCGCGTGGTAAGCCAAGAGACCCAGTACTTC	.	15	TRBV7-9	TRBJ2-5	.
CASSFRSNSYNEQFF	TGTGCCAGCAGCTTTAGGTCCAACTCCTACAATGAGCAGTTCTTC	.	15	TRBV7-8	TRBJ2-1	.
CSAREGQTSTDTQYF	TGCAGTGCTAGAGAGGGACAGACCAGCACAGATACGCAGTATTTT	few	15	TRBV20-1	TRBJ2-3	TRBD1
CASSASGGNTGELFF	TGTGCCAGCAGTGCAAGCGGGGGGAACACCGGGGAGCTGTTTTTT	few	15	TRBV12-3/TRBV12-4	TRBJ2-2	TRBD2
CASSRSWGGSLDEQYF	TGCGCCAGCAGCCGTAGTTGGGGCGGGAGTCTAGACGAGCAGTACTTC	few	16	TRBV4-3	TRBJ2-7	TRBD2
CAISWGITDEQYF	TGTGCCATCAGTTGGGGCATAACGGACGAGCAGTACTTC	few	13	TRBV10-3	TRBJ2-7	.
CASSEVWREAQYF	TGTGCCAGCAGTGAAGTTTGGAGGGAAGCGCAGTATTTT	.	13	TRBV6-1	TRBJ2-3	.
CASSRLRSYEQYF	TGTGCCAGCAGCCGCCTGCGGAGCTACGAGCAGTACTTC	few	13	TRBV6-1	TRBJ2-7	.
CASSLEDRVPETQYF	TGCGCCAGCAGCTTGGAAGACAGGGTCCCAGAGACCCAGTACTTC	few	15	TRBV5-1	TRBJ2-5	TRBD1
CASSFSGQPEQYF	TGCGCCAGCAGCTTTTCCGGACAGCCCGAGCAGTACTTC	.	13	TRBV5-1	TRBJ2-7	.
CASSFKQKQYF	TGTGCCAGCAGTTTTAAACAGAAGCAGTACTTC	many	11	TRBV12-3/TRBV12-4	TRBJ2-7	.
CASSSYTGTANTEAFF	TGTGCCAGCTCATCTTACACCGGGACGGCGAACACTGAAGCTTTCTTT	few	16	TRBV18	TRBJ1-1	.
CASSQTDSTVRYGYTF	TGTGCCAGCAGCCAGACGGACAGTACCGTCCGGTATGGCTACACCTTC	few	16	TRBV7-9	TRBJ1-2	.